The present T cell receptor beta chain was sequenced within a study of blood T cell repertoires in COVID-19. About the research overall: Specimens from acute and convalescent COVID-19 originated in the United States, Italy and Spain.

This CDR3 region has 15 residues. Germline V lookup: CDR1 MGHRA, CDR2 YSYEKL. The V end lost 0 bases, the J end lost 4 bases, and 12 bases lay between the germline ends. In the original analysis: Amplifying reference gene primers gave estimates of nucleated cell counts. The data were produced by immunoSEQ multiplex PCR, yet TCRdb's version contains in-frame clones alone and is incomplete. That table furnishes V, J and clone size, whereas the DNA furnished D and trimming. The repertoire holds about 400,000 clones, with 88% as singletons. Cohorts were determined from participant-reported clinical history.

The V call is TRBV4-1, the J call TRBJ1-1; D call uncertain. The TCR sequence derives from a woman between 35 and 50 years old with acute COVID-19. Sequenced material: PBMCs or T cells enriched from blood (not recorded which). CDR3 sequence (DNA): TGCGCCAGCAGCCAAGATCGGCGGGTGGCCACTGAAGCTTTCTTT. Translated, it gives CASSQDRRVATEAFF.